Below are 21 T cell receptor beta chains sequenced from a single sample in a study of T cells in Graves' hyperthyroidism and ophthalmopathy. What was amplified from RNA transcripts were TCR beta CDR3 regions. The TCR CDR3 was amplified in a first-round RT-PCR using the HTBI primer set. MiXCR was run by TCRdb on the multiplex PCR reads, yielding one entry per CDR3 protein. This sample carries a few hundred thousand distinct CDR3 sequences, roughly 46% of them seen once, and the ten largest clones take 8.2%. Sequencing input: peripheral blood or thyroid tissue (not recorded which). The receptor set was obtained from a woman aged 18 to 35 with Graves' hyperthyroidism.

V usage is TRBV29-1 and J usage is TRBJ1-4; the D is unclear. CDR3 size: 13 residues. Between the trimmed V and J ends, which lost 0 bases and 0 bases, there was a span of 2 bases. CDR1 is SQVTM and CDR2 is ANQGSEA in the germline V gene. The CDR3 sequence is CSVEDATNEKLFF. The CDR3 DNA follows: TGCAGCGTTGAAGATGCAACTAATGAAAAACTGTTTTTT. The entire variable domain, with the rest obtained from reference TRBV29-1 and TRBJ1-4, is as follows: SAVISQKPSRDICQRGTSLTIQCQVDSQVTMMFWYRQQPGQSLTLIATANQGSEATYESGFVIDKFPISRPNLTFSTLTVSNMSPEDSSIYLCSVEDATNEKLFFGSGTQLSVL.

This clonotype was picked up many times. The rearrangement joins TRBV7-9 to TRBJ1-5, with unresolved D. V shed 3 bases and J shed 6 bases, with 6 bases lying between them. CDR1 is SEHNR, CDR2 FQNEAQ, per germline (reference sequence). This CDR3 spans 12 amino acids. CDR3 amino acids: CASSFEGQPQHF. The DNA of the CDR3 is TGTGCCAGCAGCTTCGAGGGTCAGCCCCAGCATTTT. The full variable domain, with the rest looked up from reference TRBV7-9 and TRBJ1-5, is DTGVSQNPRHKITKRGQNVTFRCDPISEHNRLYWYRQTLGQGPEFLTYFQNEAQLEKSRLLSDRFSAERPKGSFSTLEIQRTEQGDSAMYLCASSFEGQPQHFGDGTRLSIL.

The table lists this clonotype with a few counts. The gene calls are TRBV6-6 and TRBJ2-7, with TRBD1 as a possible D gene (5 bases). Germline assignment: CDR1 MNHNY and CDR2 SVGAGI (reference sequence). The V and J ends lost 5 bases and 0 bases respectively, with 11 bases between them. CDR3 length: 14 residues. CDR3 sequence reads: CASSPDSSSYEQYF. CDR3 sequence (DNA): TGTGCCAGCAGTCCTGACAGTAGCTCCTACGAGCAGTACTTC.

This clonotype was detected a few times. This chain joins TRBV9 and TRBJ1-6; D possibly corresponds to TRBD1 (6 bases). The germline gives CDR1 SGDLS, CDR2 YYNGEE. CDR3 size: 15 residues. Trimming removed 0 bases at V and 5 bases at J, with 9 bases between. CDR3 sequence (DNA): TGTGCCAGCAGCGTAGGGGGGCGGGATAATTCACCCCTCCACTTT. As protein: CASSVGGRDNSPLHF.

V and J are TRBV14 and TRBJ2-2; 14 bases map to TRBD2. CDR3 length equals 17 residues. Germline CDR1 and CDR2: SGHDN and FVKESK. V gave up 4 bases and J gave up 7 bases; unmatched junction bases: 8. CDR3 bases: TGTGCCAGCAGCCGCCTATCGGGACTAGCGGGAGTCGGGGAGCTGTTTTTT. The encoded protein is CASSRLSGLAGVGELFF. Full variable domain (missing parts from reference TRBV14 and TRBJ2-2): EAGVTQFPSHSVIEKGQTVTLRCDPISGHDNLYWYRRVMGKEIKFLLHFVKESKQDESGMPNNRFLAERTGGTYSTLKVQPAELEDSGVYFCASSRLSGLAGVGELFFGEGSRLTVL.

The CDR3, as DNA: TGCAGTGCTAGAGGGACAGGGGCGATGTTCGGAAACACCATATATTTT. Amino acids: CSARGTGAMFGNTIYF. This chain uses TRBV20-1 with TRBJ1-3; 9 bases fit TRBD1. This CDR3 region has 16 residues. Germline CDR1 DFQATT, CDR2 SNEGSKA (reference sequence). J gave up 4 bases and V 1 base, and 8 bases lay outside the gene matches.

This chain links TRBV9 with TRBJ2-7; D unclear. V lost 0 bases to trimming and J lost 2 bases, with 9 bases between them. Germline V CDR1 and CDR2: SGDLS, YYNGEE. The CDR3 runs 14 residues. This CDR3 reads CASSVGTEAYEQYF. The CDR3 region has the DNA TGTGCCAGCAGCGTAGGAACGGAAGCCTACGAGCAGTACTTC.

J is TRBJ2-6 and V is TRBV25-1, with D possibly being TRBD1 (5 bases). Germline V gene lookup returns CDR1 MGHDK and CDR2 SYGVNS. This CDR3 is built from 18 residues. Trimming took off 2 bases at V and 0 bases at J, with 14 bases between the two ends. DNA for the CDR3: TGTGCCAGCAGTGAAGCTTGGCAGGGCCTCTCTGGGGCCAACGTCCTGACTTTC. It encodes CASSEAWQGLSGANVLTF. Looking up the rest from reference TRBV25-1 and TRBJ2-6 gives the full variable domain: EADIYQTPRYLVIGTGKKITLECSQTMGHDKMYWYQQDPGMELHLIHYSYGVNSTEKGDLSSESTVSRIRTEHFPLTLESARPSHTSQYLCASSEAWQGLSGANVLTFGAGSRLTVL.

In this sample, this clonotype turned up a few times. The rearrangement links TRBV19 to TRBJ2-7, with TRBD1 matching over 7 bases. This CDR3 comprises 17 residues. Germline CDR1 reads LNHDA; CDR2 reads SQIVND (reference sequence). J gave up 3 bases and V 4 bases, and 15 bases lay outside the gene matches. Here the CDR3 DNA reads TGTGCCAGTAGTAGATGGACAGGCCTTATAAGTGACTACGAGCAGTACTTC. This translates into CASSRWTGLISDYEQYF.

The chain has TRBV29-1 and TRBJ2-7; D may be TRBD2 (6 bases). CDR1 is SQVTM and CDR2 is ANQGSEA in the germline V gene. Trimming pared 6 bases from V and 2 bases from J, leaving 17 bases between. The CDR3 is 14 amino acids. As DNA, the CDR3 is TGCAGCGTCCTGGCTAGCGCCCTTACCTACGAGCAGTACTTC. This gives the protein CSVLASALTYEQYF.

This clonotype was seen a handful of times. V gene TRBV19 combines with J gene TRBJ1-1; tentative D call: TRBD1 (6 bases). The V end was cut by 6 bases, the J end by 4 bases, with 15 bases between. This CDR3 contains 14 residues. In germline, CDR1 is LNHDA, CDR2 SQIVND (reference sequence). This CDR3 reads CASRLTGPSTEAFF. The CDR3 region has the DNA TGTGCCAGTAGATTAACAGGGCCCTCCACTGAAGCTTTCTTT.

The sample holds a few counts of this clonotype. The chain combines TRBV7-8 with TRBJ2-7; D is perhaps TRBD2 (5 bases). Germline assignment: CDR1 SGHVS and CDR2 FQNEAQ. The CDR3 totals 12 residues. V was trimmed by 2 bases and J by 8 bases, leaving 10 bases between them. The CDR3 here is CASSLLPGKQYF. CDR3 DNA sequence: TGTGCCAGCAGCTTACTTCCGGGAAAGCAGTACTTC.

The V and J genes are TRBV10-3 and TRBJ1-1; no definite D call. Germline values: CDR1 ENHRY, CDR2 SYGVKD. This CDR3 is built from 11 residues. V was cut by 11 bases and J by 8 bases, with 15 bases left in between. CDR3 sequence: CAWSGPGEAFF. DNA of the CDR3: TGTGCCTGGAGTGGGCCGGGCGAAGCTTTCTTT.

As for this clonotype: A much larger clone differs by one base, so this may be a read error. The rearrangement links TRBV10-3 to TRBJ1-2, with D hard to call. The CDR3 runs to 12 residues. The germline V gene encodes CDR1 ENHRY and CDR2 SYGVKD. Here the CDR3 reads CASSEQNYGYTF. The CDR3 DNA reads TGTGCCAGCAGTGAACAGAACTATGGCTACACCTTC.

In its sample, this clonotype was seen many times. The chain uses TRBV12-3 or TRBV12-4 and TRBJ1-2; TRBD1 might be the D (5 bases). V was clipped by 3 bases and J by 6 bases, with 11 bases between them. The CDR3 has 13 amino acids. Here the CDR3 DNA reads TGTGCCAGCAGTTTTCGGGGGTTGCATGGCTACACCTTC. Its protein is CASSFRGLHGYTF.

This clonotype was observed at least ten times. V gene TRBV24-1 combines with J gene TRBJ2-6; D ambiguous. CDR1 is KGHDR and CDR2 is SFDVKD in the germline V gene. The CDR3 has 16 residues. V was clipped by 7 bases and J by 0 bases, with 12 bases between them. CDR3 loop: CATSDRASSGANVLTF. The CDR3 DNA sequence: TGTGCCACCAGCGATCGGGCCAGCTCTGGGGCCAACGTCCTGACTTTC.

The genes are TRBV6-2 or TRBV6-3 and TRBJ1-2, with D hard to call. The V gene lost 6 bases and the J gene lost 0 bases, with 11 bases spanning the gap. Germline CDR1 reads MNHEY; CDR2 reads SVGEGT. CDR3 length: 14 residues. The CDR3 DNA follows: TGTGCCAGCAGGGACGACGGTACTAACTATGGCTACACCTTC. Its protein product is CASRDDGTNYGYTF.

The table lists this clonotype with many counts. This chain links TRBV29-1 with TRBJ2-5, with 8 bases identical to TRBD2. There are 14 residues in the CDR3. With V trimmed by 2 bases and J by 5 bases, 7 bases remained unmatched. The germline V gene has CDR1 SQVTM and CDR2 ANQGSEA. The CDR3 DNA reads TGCAGCGTTGAACGTAGCGGGGTGGGGGAGACCCAGTACTTC. Its protein is CSVERSGVGETQYF.

The chain links TRBV14 to TRBJ2-7, with a tentative D call TRBD1 (6 bases). The CDR3 has 14 amino acids. CDR1 and CDR2 (germline): SGHDN, FVKESK. V was pared by 2 bases and J by 2 bases, with 10 bases between. CDR3 in DNA: TGTGCCAGCAGCCAATTCCAGGGGCCCTACGAGCAGTACTTC. It encodes CASSQFQGPYEQYF.

The chain links TRBV25-1 to TRBJ2-7; D is perhaps TRBD1 or TRBD2 (5 bases each). The V gene lost 3 bases and the J gene lost 3 bases, with 9 bases spanning the gap. CDR1 MGHDK and CDR2 SYGVNS come from the germline V gene. CDR3 size: 13 residues. The CDR3 loop reads CASSDQRGYEQYF. CDR3 sequence (DNA): TGTGCCAGCAGTGATCAGAGGGGCTACGAGCAGTACTTC.

The V gene is TRBV7-2, the J gene TRBJ1-2; D is undetermined. V lost 8 bases, J lost 4 bases, and 14 bases lay in between. Germline V CDR1 and CDR2: SGHTA, FQGNSA. This CDR3 has 13 residues. The CDR3 DNA reads TGTGCCAGCTTTCTTGACCTAGGCTATGGCTACACCTTC. Protein product: CASFLDLGYGYTF. The variable domain in full, completed from reference TRBV7-2 and TRBJ1-2, reads GAGVSQSPSNKVTEKGKDVELRCDPISGHTALYWYRQSLGQGLEFLIYFQGNSAPDKSGLPSDRFSAERTGGSVSTLTIQRTQQEDSAVYLCASFLDLGYGYTFGSGTRLTVV.